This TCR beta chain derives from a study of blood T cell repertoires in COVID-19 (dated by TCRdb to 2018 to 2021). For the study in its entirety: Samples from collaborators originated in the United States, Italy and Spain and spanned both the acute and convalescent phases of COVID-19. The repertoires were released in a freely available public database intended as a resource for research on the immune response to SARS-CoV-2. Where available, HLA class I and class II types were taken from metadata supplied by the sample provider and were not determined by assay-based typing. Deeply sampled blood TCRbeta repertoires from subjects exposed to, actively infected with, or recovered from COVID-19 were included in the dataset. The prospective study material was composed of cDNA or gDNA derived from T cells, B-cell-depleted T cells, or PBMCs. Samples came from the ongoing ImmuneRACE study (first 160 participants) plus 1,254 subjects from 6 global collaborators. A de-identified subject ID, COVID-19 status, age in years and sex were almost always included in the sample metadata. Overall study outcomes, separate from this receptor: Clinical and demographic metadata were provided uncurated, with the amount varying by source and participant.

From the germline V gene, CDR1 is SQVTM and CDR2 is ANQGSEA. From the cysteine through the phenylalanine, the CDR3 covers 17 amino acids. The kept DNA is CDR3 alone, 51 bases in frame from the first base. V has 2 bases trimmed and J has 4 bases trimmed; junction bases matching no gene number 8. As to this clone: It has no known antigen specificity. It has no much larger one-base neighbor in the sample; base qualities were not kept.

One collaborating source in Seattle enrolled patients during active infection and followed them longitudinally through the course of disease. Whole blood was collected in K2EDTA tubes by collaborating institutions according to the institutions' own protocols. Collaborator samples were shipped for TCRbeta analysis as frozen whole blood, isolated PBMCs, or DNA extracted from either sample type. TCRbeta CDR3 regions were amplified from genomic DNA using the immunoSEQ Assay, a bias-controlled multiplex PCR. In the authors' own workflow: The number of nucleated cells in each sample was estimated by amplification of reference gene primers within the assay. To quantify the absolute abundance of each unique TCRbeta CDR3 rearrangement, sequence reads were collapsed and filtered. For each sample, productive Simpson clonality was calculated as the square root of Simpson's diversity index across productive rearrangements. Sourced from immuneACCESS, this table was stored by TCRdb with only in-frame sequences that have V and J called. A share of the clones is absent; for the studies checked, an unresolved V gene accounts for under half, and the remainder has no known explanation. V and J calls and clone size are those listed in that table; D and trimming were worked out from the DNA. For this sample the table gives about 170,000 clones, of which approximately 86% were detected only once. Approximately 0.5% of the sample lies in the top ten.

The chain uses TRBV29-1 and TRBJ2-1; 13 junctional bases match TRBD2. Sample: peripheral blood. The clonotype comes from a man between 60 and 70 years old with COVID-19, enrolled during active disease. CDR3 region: CSVERTSGSVSYNEQFF. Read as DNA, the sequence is TGCAGCGTTGAACGGACTAGCGGGAGTGTTTCTTACAATGAGCAGTTCTTC.